These 14 T cell receptor beta chains share one sample of origin, sequenced in a study of identical twins. From the 5' RACE reads, TCRdb called clonotypes with MiXCR, one entry per CDR3 protein. The sample includes under 300,000 distinct CDR3 sequences, roughly 13% of them seen just once. The same data also went into a second study, on yellow fever vaccine responses in identical twins.

The specimen sequenced was memory (CD45RO+) T cells sorted from blood. All receptors derive from a woman between 18 and 29 years old in good health.

In this sample, this clonotype turned up a few times. The gene calls are TRBV9 and TRBJ2-1; TRBD1 matches 7 bases. J lost 6 bases, V lost 4 bases, and 13 bases had no gene match. Germline CDR1 is SGDLS and CDR2 is YYNGEE. The CDR3 loop spans 16 amino acids. In DNA form, the CDR3 reads TGTGCCAGCAGCCCTCGGGACAGAACACAGACCAATGAGCAGTTCTTC. Translating it yields CASSPRDRTQTNEQFF. The complete variable domain, with remaining parts taken from reference TRBV9 and TRBJ2-1, reads DSGVTQTPKHLITATGQRVTLRCSPRSGDLSVYWYQQSLDQGLQFLIQYYNGEERAKGNILERFSAQQFPDLHSELNLSSLELGDSALYFCASSPRDRTQTNEQFFGPGTRLTVL.

This clonotype appeared a few times. Its ends do not fully match the called genes, so a read error is possible. The J gene is TRBJ2-5, the V gene TRBV20-1; 8 bases align to TRBD2. The CDR3 is 14 residues long. Germline V lookup: CDR1 DFQATT, CDR2 SNEGSKA (reference sequence). CDR3 nucleotides: TGCAGTGCTAGAGATCCACTAGCGGTAGAGGCCCAGTACTTC. Translation: CSARDPLAVEAQYF.

This clonotype was picked up many times. The chain joins TRBV5-1 to TRBJ1-1; D is undetermined. Between the trimmed V and J ends, which lost 0 bases and 1 base, there was a span of 10 bases. The germline CDR1 and CDR2 sequences are SGHRS and YFSETQ. This CDR3 region has 15 residues. The CDR3 DNA reads TGCGCCAGCAGCTTGGCCTTGGACCGGAACACTGAAGCTTTCTTT. This gives the protein CASSLALDRNTEAFF.

V is TRBV4-3 and J is TRBJ1-2; the D is unclear. V lost 0 bases to trimming and J lost 7 bases, with 12 bases between them. From germline, CDR1 is LGHNA and CDR2 YSLEER. This CDR3 has 14 residues. The CDR3 DNA is TGCGCCAGCAGCCAAGATGTTGAGGATCGTGGCTACACCTTC. It encodes CASSQDVEDRGYTF.

V usage is TRBV28 and J usage is TRBJ2-5, with D maybe TRBD1 (5 bases). V dropped 4 bases and J dropped 4 bases, with 10 bases sitting between them. Germline CDR1 is MDHEN and CDR2 is SYDVKM. There are 13 residues in the CDR3. The CDR3 sequence is CASSSQGLETQYF. The CDR3 region has the DNA TGTGCCAGCAGTTCCCAGGGCTTAGAGACCCAGTACTTC.

This clonotype was seen more than once but under ten times. This chain connects TRBV6-1 to TRBJ2-7; 8 bases agree with TRBD1. V lost 6 bases, J lost 6 bases, and 10 bases stayed unmatched. Germline loops: CDR1 MNHNS, CDR2 SASEGT. The CDR3 contains 14 residues. CDR3 nucleotides: TGTGCCAGCAGAACGGTTGGACAGGGAGCCGAGCAGTACTTC. This translates into CASRTVGQGAEQYF.

This clonotype was detected a few times. The CDR3 sequence is CASSYTGYYEQYF. In nucleotides, the CDR3 is TGTGCCAGCAGTTACACAGGTTACTACGAGCAGTACTTC. V and J are TRBV6-2 or TRBV6-3 and TRBJ2-7; weak D call: TRBD1 (5 bases). The CDR3 is 13 amino acids. V lost 2 bases to trimming and J lost 3 bases, with 8 bases between them. CDR1 is MNHEY, CDR2 SVGEGT, per germline.

The chain employs TRBV20-1 and TRBJ2-7; D remains ambiguous. This CDR3 contains 10 residues. Trimming removed 2 bases from V and 4 bases from J, with 3 bases in between. The germline V gene encodes CDR1 DFQATT and CDR2 SNEGSKA (reference sequence). The CDR3 DNA reads TGCAGTGCTAGAAGATACGAGCAGTACTTC. This translates into CSARRYEQYF.

This clonotype was seen only a few times. J is TRBJ2-5 and V is TRBV7-9; D remains ambiguous. The CDR3 totals 14 residues. Trimming took off 0 bases at V and 3 bases at J, with 8 bases between the two ends. Germline values: CDR1 SEHNR, CDR2 FQNEAQ (reference sequence). DNA for the CDR3: TGTGCCAGCAGCTTAGCGTTGACCGAAGAGACCCAGTACTTC. It codes for CASSLALTEETQYF.

The CDR3 DNA reads as TGTGCCATCAGCGCGACGGGACCTGAATCCTACGAGCAGTACTTC. Translating it yields CAISATGPESYEQYF. The rearrangement uses TRBV10-3 and TRBJ2-7; D tentatively fits TRBD1 or TRBD2 (5 bases each). The CDR3 spans 15 residues. V dropped 6 bases and J dropped 1 base, with 16 bases sitting between them. Germline assignment: CDR1 ENHRY and CDR2 SYGVKD.

The rearrangement uses TRBV2 and TRBJ1-5; D is ambiguous. The CDR3 totals 12 residues. The germline CDR1 and CDR2 sequences are SNHLY and FYNNEI. The V and J ends lost 6 bases and 4 bases respectively, with 7 bases between them. The CDR3 DNA reads as TGTGCCAGCAGAGGAGAGAATCAGCCCCAGCATTTT. Translating gives CASRGENQPQHF.

There are many counts of this clonotype. J is TRBJ2-7 and V is TRBV20-1, with D maybe TRBD2 (5 bases). V lost 2 bases, J lost 0 bases, and 8 bases lay in between. Looked up from germline, CDR1 is DFQATT and CDR2 is SNEGSKA (reference sequence). CDR3 length equals 13 residues. The CDR3 coding sequence is TGCAGTGCTAGAAAAGGACTCTCCTACGAGCAGTACTTC. This codes for CSARKGLSYEQYF.

This clonotype was counted ten times or more. The V gene is TRBV27, the J gene TRBJ2-1, with TRBD2 identical over 7 bases. Germline lookup yields CDR1 MNHEY and CDR2 SMNVEV (reference sequence). The CDR3 is 15 residues long. The junction had 8 bases not matched to a gene; V was cut back by 3 bases and J by 6 bases. The chain's CDR3 is CASSFLPREINEQFF. The CDR3 DNA follows: TGTGCCAGCAGTTTCCTCCCGCGGGAGATCAATGAGCAGTTCTTC.

The chain couples TRBV7-2 to TRBJ2-1, with D hard to call. This CDR3 spans 14 amino acids. Germline CDR1 is SGHTA and CDR2 is FQGNSA. Trimming pared 5 bases from V and 4 bases from J, leaving 12 bases between. The CDR3 coding sequence is TGTGCCAGCAGCAAAGACAACTTTTACAATGAGCAGTTCTTC. Amino acids: CASSKDNFYNEQFF.